This T cell receptor (beta chain) originates from a study of response to subunit inactivated influenza vaccine. Losses at the gene ends were 6 bases for V and 4 bases for J; bases not matched to a gene: 3. Germline V gene lookup returns CDR1 LGHDT and CDR2 YNNKEL (reference sequence). CDR3 length: 14 amino acids. One entry per CDR3 protein results from TCRdb running MiXCR on the RT-PCR reads. The sample carries about 170,000 distinct CDR3 sequences, approximately 12% recorded once. This clonotype was found many times. This sample was shared with a second study, whose subject was T cells expressing NK-cell markers. This second study says: Scientists made TCR beta cDNA using 5'RACE template switching with UMIs. It was sorted CD3+CD56+NKG2C+, CD3+CD56+NKG2C- and CD3+CD56-NKG2C+ T cells that supplied the TCR beta repertoires. Among the eight sequenced donors, seven tested HCMV-seropositive and one tested seronegative. The authors applied an anti-gamma-delta TCR antibody in several experiments, and it restricted sorting to alpha-beta TCR T cells. There remained a lack of clarity about HCMV specificity of expanded NKG2C+ T cell clones.

The sample here was CD8+ T cells sorted from PBMCs, taken about 13 days after vaccination. The receptor was isolated from a man aged 45 to 65 who received an inactivated influenza vaccine. The chain recombines TRBV3-1 with TRBJ2-1; 10 nucleotides line up with TRBD2. CDR3 region: CASRKAGGYNEQFF. The CDR3 DNA is TGTGCCAGCAGGAAAGCGGGAGGGTACAATGAGCAGTTCTTC.